Shown below are 3 T cell receptor beta chains from a single sample sequenced in a study of blood T cell repertoires in COVID-19. Produced via immunoSEQ multiplex PCR; TCRdb's table is partial and in-frame only. The sample lists some 40,000 clones, roughly 82% occurring once. The sample was peripheral blood. Receptors were obtained from a man between 50 and 59 years old with active or convalescent COVID-19.

This chain joins TRBV6-5 and TRBJ2-7, with 9 bases lining up with TRBD1. From germline, CDR1 is MNHEY and CDR2 SVGAGI. V gave up 6 bases and J gave up 3 bases; unmatched junction bases: 9. The CDR3 contains 15 residues. The CDR3 DNA sequence: TGTGCCAGCAGCCAACAGGGGGCGCGTTTCTACGAGCAGTACTTC. Encoded protein: CASSQQGARFYEQYF.

This chain connects TRBV13 to TRBJ2-5; 9 nucleotides line up with TRBD1. CDR3 size: 15 residues. The V gene end was trimmed by 5 bases and the J gene end by 2 bases; junction bases not matched to a gene: 6. CDR1 PRHDT and CDR2 FYEKMQ come from the germline V gene (reference sequence). In nucleotides, the CDR3 is TGTGCCAGCAGCCCAGGACAGGGGAGGCAAGAGACCCAGTACTTC. It specifies CASSPGQGRQETQYF. Together with reference TRBV13 and TRBJ2-5, the CDR3 gives the full variable domain: AAGVIQSPRHLIKEKRETATLKCYPIPRHDTVYWYQQGPGQDPQFLISFYEKMQSDKGSIPDRFSAQQFSDYHSELNMSSLELGDSALYFCASSPGQGRQETQYFGPGTRLLVL.

This chain links TRBV5-1 with TRBJ2-3, with TRBD2 identical over 14 bases. The CDR3 is made up of 17 amino acids. V shed 0 bases and J 8 bases; nucleotides not matched to a gene: 8. Germline loops: CDR1 SGHRS, CDR2 YFSETQ. CDR3 in DNA: TGCGCCAGCAGCTTGGCCCCCGGGACTAGCGGGGGAGGTACGCAGTATTTT. Amino acid sequence: CASSLAPGTSGGGTQYF.